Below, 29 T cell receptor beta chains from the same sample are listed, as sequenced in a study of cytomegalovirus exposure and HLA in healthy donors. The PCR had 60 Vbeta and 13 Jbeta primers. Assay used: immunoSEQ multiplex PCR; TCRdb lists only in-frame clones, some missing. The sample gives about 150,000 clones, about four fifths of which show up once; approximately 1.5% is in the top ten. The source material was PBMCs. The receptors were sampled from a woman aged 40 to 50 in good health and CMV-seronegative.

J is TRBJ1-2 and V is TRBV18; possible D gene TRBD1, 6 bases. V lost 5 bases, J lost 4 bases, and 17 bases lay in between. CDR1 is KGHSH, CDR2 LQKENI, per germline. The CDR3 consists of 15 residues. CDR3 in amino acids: CASSSGVRGGYGYTF. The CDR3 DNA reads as TGTGCCAGCTCATCAGGGGTCCGCGGGGGCTATGGCTACACCTTC.

The CDR3 loop is CASSIQGFTGELFF. The DNA for the CDR3 is TGTGCCAGTAGTATTCAGGGATTCACCGGGGAGCTGTTTTTT. The chain carries TRBV19 and TRBJ2-2; a possible D gene is TRBD1 (5 bases). Trimming removed 3 bases at V and 4 bases at J, with 9 bases between. Looked up from germline, CDR1 is LNHDA and CDR2 is SQIVND (reference sequence). The CDR3 sequence is 14 residues long.

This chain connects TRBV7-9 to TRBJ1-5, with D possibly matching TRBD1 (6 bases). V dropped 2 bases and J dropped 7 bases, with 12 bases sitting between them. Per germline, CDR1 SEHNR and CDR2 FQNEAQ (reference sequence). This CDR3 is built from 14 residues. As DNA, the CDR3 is TGTGCCAGCAGCTTATCAGGGGTGGGGCAGCCCCAGCATTTT. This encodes CASSLSGVGQPQHF.

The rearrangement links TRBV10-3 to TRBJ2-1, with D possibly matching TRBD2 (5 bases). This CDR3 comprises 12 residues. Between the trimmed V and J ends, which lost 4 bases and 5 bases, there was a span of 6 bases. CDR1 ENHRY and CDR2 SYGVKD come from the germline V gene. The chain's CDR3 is CAISVRDNEQFF. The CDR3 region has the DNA TGTGCCATCAGTGTGAGGGACAATGAGCAGTTCTTC.

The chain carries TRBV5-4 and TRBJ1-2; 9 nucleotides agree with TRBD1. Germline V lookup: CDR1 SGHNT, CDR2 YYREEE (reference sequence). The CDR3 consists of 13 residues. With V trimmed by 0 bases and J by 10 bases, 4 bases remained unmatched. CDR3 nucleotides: TGTGCCAGCAGCTTGGGAGGGGACAGGGTCTACACCTTC. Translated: CASSLGGDRVYTF.

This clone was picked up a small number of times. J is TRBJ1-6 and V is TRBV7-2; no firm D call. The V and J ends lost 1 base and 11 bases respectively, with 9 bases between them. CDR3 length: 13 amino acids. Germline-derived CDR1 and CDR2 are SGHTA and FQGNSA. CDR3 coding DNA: TGTGCCAGCAGCTTAGACCCCCCAGCACCCCTCCACTTT. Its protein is CASSLDPPAPLHF.

The CDR3 is CASSLGRTGSVEQYF. DNA for the CDR3: TGCGCCAGCAGCTTGGGGCGCACAGGGAGCGTCGAGCAGTACTTC. This chain links TRBV5-1 with TRBJ2-7, with a possible D match to TRBD1 (6 bases). This CDR3 comprises 15 residues. V shed 0 bases and J shed 6 bases, with 16 bases lying between them. The V gene's germline CDR1 is SGHRS and CDR2 YFSETQ.

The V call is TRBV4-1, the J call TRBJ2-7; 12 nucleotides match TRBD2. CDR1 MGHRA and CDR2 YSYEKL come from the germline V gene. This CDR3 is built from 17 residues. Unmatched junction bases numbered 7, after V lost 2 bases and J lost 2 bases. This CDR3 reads CASSQFTSGGLTYEQYF. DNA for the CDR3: TGCGCCAGCAGCCAATTTACTAGCGGGGGGCTAACCTACGAGCAGTACTTC.

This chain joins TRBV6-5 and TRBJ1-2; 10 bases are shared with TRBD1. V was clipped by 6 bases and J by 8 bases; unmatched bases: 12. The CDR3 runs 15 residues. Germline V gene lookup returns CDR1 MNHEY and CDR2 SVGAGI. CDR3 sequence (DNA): TGTGCCAGCAGCGACAGGGGGCGACCTCATGGGGGCTACACCTTC. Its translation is CASSDRGRPHGGYTF.

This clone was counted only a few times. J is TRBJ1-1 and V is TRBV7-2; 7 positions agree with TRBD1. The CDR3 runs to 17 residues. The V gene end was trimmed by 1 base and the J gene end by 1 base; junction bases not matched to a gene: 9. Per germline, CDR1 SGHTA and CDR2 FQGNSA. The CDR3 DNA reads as TGTGCCAGCAGCTTAGGCCCTGAGGACAGGTCGAACACTGAAGCTTTCTTT. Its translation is CASSLGPEDRSNTEAFF.

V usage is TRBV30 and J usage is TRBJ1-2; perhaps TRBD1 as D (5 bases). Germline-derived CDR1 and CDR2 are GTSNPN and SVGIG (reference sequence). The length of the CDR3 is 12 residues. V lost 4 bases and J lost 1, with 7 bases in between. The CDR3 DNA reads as TGTGCCTGGACAGGGAATAACTATGGCTACACCTTC. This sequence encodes CAWTGNNYGYTF.

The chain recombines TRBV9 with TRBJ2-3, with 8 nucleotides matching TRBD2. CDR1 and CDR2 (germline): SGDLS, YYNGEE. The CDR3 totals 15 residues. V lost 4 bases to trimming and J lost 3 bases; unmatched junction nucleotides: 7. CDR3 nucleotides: TGTGCCAGCAGCCCCGGGGGGGCCGTGACAGATACGCAGTATTTT. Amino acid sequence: CASSPGGAVTDTQYF.

CDR3 DNA sequence: TGTGCCACCAGCAGGGGACAGACAGGGGTATTCTACGAGCAGTACTTC. It codes for CATSRGQTGVFYEQYF. The rearrangement joins TRBV15 to TRBJ2-7; 8 bases map to TRBD1. The CDR3 totals 16 residues. Losses at the gene ends were 3 bases for V and 3 bases for J; bases not matched to a gene: 10. Germline CDR1 LNHNV, CDR2 YYDKDF (reference sequence).

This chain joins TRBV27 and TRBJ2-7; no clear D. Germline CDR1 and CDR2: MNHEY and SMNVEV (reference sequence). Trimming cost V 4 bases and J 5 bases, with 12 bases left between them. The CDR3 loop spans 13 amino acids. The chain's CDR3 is CASSSHYRNEQYF. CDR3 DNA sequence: TGTGCCAGCAGTTCGCACTACCGGAACGAGCAGTACTTC.

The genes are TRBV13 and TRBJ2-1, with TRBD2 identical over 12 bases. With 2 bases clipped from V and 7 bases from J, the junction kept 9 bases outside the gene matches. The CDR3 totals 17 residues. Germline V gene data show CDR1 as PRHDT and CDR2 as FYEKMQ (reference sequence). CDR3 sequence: CASSLTSGGLLWNEQFF. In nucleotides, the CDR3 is TGTGCCAGCAGCTTAACTAGCGGGGGGTTATTATGGAATGAGCAGTTCTTC.

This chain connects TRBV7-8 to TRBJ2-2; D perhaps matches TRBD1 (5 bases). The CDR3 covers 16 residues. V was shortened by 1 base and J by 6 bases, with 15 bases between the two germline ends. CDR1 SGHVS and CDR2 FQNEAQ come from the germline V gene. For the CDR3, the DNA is TGTGCCAGCAGCTTAGGCCGGTCAGGGTACGCCGGGGAGCTGTTTTTT. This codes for CASSLGRSGYAGELFF.

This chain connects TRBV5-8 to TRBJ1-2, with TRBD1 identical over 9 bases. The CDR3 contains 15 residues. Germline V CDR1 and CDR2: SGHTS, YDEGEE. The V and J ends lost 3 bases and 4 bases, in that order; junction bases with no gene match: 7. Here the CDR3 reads CASSYSGTGLYGYTF. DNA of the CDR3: TGTGCCAGCAGCTATTCCGGGACAGGGCTCTATGGCTACACCTTC.

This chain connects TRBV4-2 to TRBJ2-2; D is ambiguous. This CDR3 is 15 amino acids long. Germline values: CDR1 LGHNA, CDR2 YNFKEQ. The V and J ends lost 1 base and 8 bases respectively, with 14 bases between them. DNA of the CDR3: TGTGCCAGCAGCCAAGTTGTTGGGCCCGCGGGGGAGCTGTTTTTT. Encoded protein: CASSQVVGPAGELFF.

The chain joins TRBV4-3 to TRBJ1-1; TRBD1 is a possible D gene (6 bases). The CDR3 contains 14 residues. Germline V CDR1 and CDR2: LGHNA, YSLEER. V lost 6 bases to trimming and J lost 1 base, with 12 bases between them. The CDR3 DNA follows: TGCGCCAGCAGGGATGGACAGTCGAACACTGAAGCTTTCTTT. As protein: CASRDGQSNTEAFF.

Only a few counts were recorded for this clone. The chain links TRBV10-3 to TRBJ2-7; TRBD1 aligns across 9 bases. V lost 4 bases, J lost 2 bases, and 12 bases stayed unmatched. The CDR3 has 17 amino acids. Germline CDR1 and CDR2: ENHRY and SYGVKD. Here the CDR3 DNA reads TGTGCCATCAGTGCCGCCGGGACAGGGTTTTTCCCCTACGAGCAGTACTTC. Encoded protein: CAISAAGTGFFPYEQYF.

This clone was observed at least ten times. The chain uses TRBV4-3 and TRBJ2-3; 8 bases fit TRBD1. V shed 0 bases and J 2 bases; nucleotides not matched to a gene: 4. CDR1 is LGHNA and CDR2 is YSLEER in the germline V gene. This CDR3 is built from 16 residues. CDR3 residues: CASSQEADRATDTQYF. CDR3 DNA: TGCGCCAGCAGCCAAGAGGCGGACAGGGCCACAGATACGCAGTATTTT.

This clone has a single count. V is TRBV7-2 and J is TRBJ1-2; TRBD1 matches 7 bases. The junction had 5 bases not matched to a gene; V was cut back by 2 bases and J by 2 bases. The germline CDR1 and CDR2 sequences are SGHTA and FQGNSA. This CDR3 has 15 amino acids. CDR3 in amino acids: CASSLRQGFNYGYTF. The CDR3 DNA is TGTGCCAGCAGCTTAAGACAGGGTTTCAACTATGGCTACACCTTC.

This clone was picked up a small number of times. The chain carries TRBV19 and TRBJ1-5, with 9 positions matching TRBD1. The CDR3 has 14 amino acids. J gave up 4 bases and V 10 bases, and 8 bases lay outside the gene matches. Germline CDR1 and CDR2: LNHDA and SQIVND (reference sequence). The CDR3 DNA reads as TGTGCCACCACTGACAGGGGGGCAAATCAGCCCCAGCATTTT. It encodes CATTDRGANQPQHF.

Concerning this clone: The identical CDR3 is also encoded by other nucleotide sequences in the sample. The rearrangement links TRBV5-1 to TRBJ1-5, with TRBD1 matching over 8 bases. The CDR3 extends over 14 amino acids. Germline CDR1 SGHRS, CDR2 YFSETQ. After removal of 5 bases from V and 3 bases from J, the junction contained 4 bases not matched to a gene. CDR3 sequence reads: CASSLQGDNQPQHF. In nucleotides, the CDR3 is TGCGCCAGCAGTTTACAGGGGGACAATCAGCCCCAGCATTTT.

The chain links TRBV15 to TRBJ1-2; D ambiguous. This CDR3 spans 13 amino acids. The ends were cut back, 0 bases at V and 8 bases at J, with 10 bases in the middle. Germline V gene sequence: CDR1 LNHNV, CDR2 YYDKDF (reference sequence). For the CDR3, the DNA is TGTGCCACCAGCAGAGAAAACAGACGGGGCTACACCTTC. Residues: CATSRENRRGYTF.

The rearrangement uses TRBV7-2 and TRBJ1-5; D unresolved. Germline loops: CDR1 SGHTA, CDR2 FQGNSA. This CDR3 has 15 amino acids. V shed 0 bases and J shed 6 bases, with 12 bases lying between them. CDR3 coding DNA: TGTGCCAGCAGCTTAGCGGGAGGCGGGAGTCAGCCCCAGCATTTT. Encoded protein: CASSLAGGGSQPQHF.

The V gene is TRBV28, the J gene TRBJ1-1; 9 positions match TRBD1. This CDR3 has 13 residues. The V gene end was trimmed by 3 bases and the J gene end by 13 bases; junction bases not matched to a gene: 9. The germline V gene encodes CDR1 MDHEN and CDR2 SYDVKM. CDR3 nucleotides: TGTGCCAGCAGTTTGTCGGACAGGGGAAAGGGTTTCTTT. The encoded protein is CASSLSDRGKGFF.

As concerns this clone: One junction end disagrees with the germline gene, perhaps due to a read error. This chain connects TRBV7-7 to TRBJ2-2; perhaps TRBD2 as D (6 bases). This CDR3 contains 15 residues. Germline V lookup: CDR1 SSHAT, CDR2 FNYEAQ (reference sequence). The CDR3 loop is CASSRLGGDTGELFF. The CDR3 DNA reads TGTGCTAGCAGCCGGTTGGGGGGAGACACCGGGGAGCTGTTTTTT.

CDR3 amino acids: CASGSGTASTDTQYF. Here the CDR3 DNA reads TGTGCTAGTGGTTCGGGGACAGCTAGCACAGATACGCAGTATTTT. The chain uses TRBV12-5 and TRBJ2-3; 7 positions match TRBD1. The V and J ends lost 4 bases and 0 bases, in that order; junction bases with no gene match: 4. CDR1 and CDR2 (germline): LGHNT, FRNRAP. The CDR3 sequence is 15 residues long.